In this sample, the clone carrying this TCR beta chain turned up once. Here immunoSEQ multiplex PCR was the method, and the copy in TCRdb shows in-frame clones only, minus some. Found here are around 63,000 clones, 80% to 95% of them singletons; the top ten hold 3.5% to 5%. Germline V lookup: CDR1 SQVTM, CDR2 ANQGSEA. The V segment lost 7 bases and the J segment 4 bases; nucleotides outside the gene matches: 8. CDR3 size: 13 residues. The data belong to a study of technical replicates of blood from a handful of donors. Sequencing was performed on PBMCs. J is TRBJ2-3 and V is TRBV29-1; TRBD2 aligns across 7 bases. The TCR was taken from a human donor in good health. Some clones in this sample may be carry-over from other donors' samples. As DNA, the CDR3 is TGCAGCGCCAGGCGGCTAGCGGCAGATACGCAGTATTTT. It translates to CSARRLAADTQYF.